A selection of T cell receptor beta chains follows, all from one sample in a study of early T cells in non-severe SARS-CoV-2 infection. Using its own MiXCR run on the 5' RACE reads, TCRdb lists one record per CDR3 protein. The data show just over 95,000 distinct CDR3 sequences, 11% seen once. Sequenced material: whole blood. These receptors came from an adult who was a healthcare worker with PCR-confirmed SARS-CoV-2 infection or an uninfected control (not recorded which). CDR3s include the opening cysteine and the closing phenylalanine or tryptophan. The D gene is left open where the match is weak. Some rows have no size entry. The others give once, few or many, or a class for an expanded clone.

>many|NA|TRBJ1-1|TRBV6-5
TGTGCCAGCAGCCTGAGCCCCTCGGGGTACACTGAAGCTTTCTTT
CASSLSPSGYTEAFF
>many|TRBD2|TRBJ2-7|TRBV5-6
TGTGCCAGCAGCTTGGATATTCGGGGTCGGGGAGCGGGAGTGATTACCTACGAGCAGTACTTC
CASSLDIRGRGAGVITYEQYF
>few|NA|TRBJ1-1|TRBV30
TGTGCCCGGGGGGCGGGCACTGAAGCTTTCTTT
CARGAGTEAFF
>few|TRBD1|TRBJ2-1|TRBV2
TGTGCCAGCAGCGACCTGGGACAGGGTGTTTATGAGCAGTTCTTC
CASSDLGQGVYEQFF
>few|NA|TRBJ1-3|TRBV12-3/TRBV12-4
TGTGCCAGCAGTTTGAGGGGACTCTACTCTGGAAACACCATATATTTT
CASSLRGLYSGNTIYF
>NA|NA|TRBJ1-1|TRBV27
TGTGCCAGCAGTTTATATACAGGGAATACTGAAGCTTTCTTT
CASSLYTGNTEAFF
>NA|TRBD2|TRBJ2-2|TRBV28
TGTGCCAGCAGTTTGCTAGCGGACACCGGGGAGCTGTTTTTT
CASSLLADTGELFF
>few|NA|TRBJ1-2|TRBV19
TGTGCCAGTGCTGAGGTGTCTAACTATGGCTACACCTTC
CASAEVSNYGYTF
>few|NA|TRBJ1-1|TRBV10-2
TGCGCCACTCTCTCCCCCCGGGGGACTGAAGCTTTCTTT
CATLSPRGTEAFF
>many|NA|TRBJ2-1|TRBV7-9
TGTGCCAGCAGCTTAGTTGGTCCCCCCTCGAGAAATGAGCAGTTCTTC
CASSLVGPPSRNEQFF
>few|NA|TRBJ2-3|TRBV24-1
TGTGCCACCAGTGATTTTGACGGGCACGGGGCCAGCACAGATACGCAGTATTTT
CATSDFDGHGASTDTQYF
>NA|TRBD1|TRBJ2-3|TRBV6-2/TRBV6-3
TGTGCCAGCAGCACAGGGGTAGTGCCAGATACGCAGTATTTT
CASSTGVVPDTQYF
>many|TRBD2|TRBJ2-3|TRBV6-5
TGTGCCAGCAGTTACAAACTCGTCTTCGGGGACTACCCGCCCACAGATACGCAGTATTTT
CASSYKLVFGDYPPTDTQYF
>many|NA|TRBJ1-1|TRBV2
TGTGCCAGCAGTGAGGTCCCGCTGAACACTGAAGCTTTCTTT
CASSEVPLNTEAFF
>few|NA|TRBJ1-6|TRBV28
TGTGCCAGCAGGACGGATCTCGGACGGATTTATAATTCACCCCTCCACTTT
CASRTDLGRIYNSPLHF
>many|TRBD1|TRBJ1-5|TRBV30
TGTGCCTGGGGAAGCAAGTACAGGGGGGCGGGTAGCAATCAGCCCCAGCATTTT
CAWGSKYRGAGSNQPQHF
>many|NA|TRBJ2-7|TRBV11-3
TGTGCCAGCAGCTTAGGGGGGCTACCCTACGAGCAGTACTTC
CASSLGGLPYEQYF
>few|NA|TRBJ2-2|TRBV20-1
TGCAGTGCTAGAGATGCATTGGGAGCGAACACCGGGGAGCTGTTTTTT
CSARDALGANTGELFF
>many|TRBD1|TRBJ1-5|TRBV28
TGTGCCAGCAGTTTAGGACAGGGGTACCAGCCCCAGCATTTT
CASSLGQGYQPQHF
>many|NA|TRBJ1-4|TRBV18
TGTGCCAGCTCACCGACGGGAAAGGTGGAAAAACTGTTTTTT
CASSPTGKVEKLFF
>few|NA|TRBJ1-1|TRBV7-3
TGTGCCAGCAGCTTACTCGGGACCCGAAACACTGAAGCTTTCTTT
CASSLLGTRNTEAFF
>many|TRBD1|TRBJ1-5|TRBV20-1
TGCAGTGCCAATCCAGGGGGCCAAGCTGGTCAGCCCCAGCATTTT
CSANPGGQAGQPQHF
>few|NA|TRBJ1-3|TRBV18
TGTGCCAGCTCACAAACGGAAGGAAACACCATATATTTT
CASSQTEGNTIYF
>few|NA|TRBJ1-5|TRBV7-8
TGTGCCAGCAGCCCCCGGGGGGGTTATAGCAATCAGCCCCAGCATTTT
CASSPRGGYSNQPQHF
>NA|NA|TRBJ2-3|TRBV5-1
TGCGCCAGCAGCTTGGAGGGGTTGAAGGCGGATACGCAGTATTTT
CASSLEGLKADTQYF
>NA|NA|TRBJ2-3|TRBV29-1
TGCAGCGGTCTGACTGGGGCAGATACGCAGTATTTT
CSGLTGADTQYF
>NA|NA|TRBJ2-1|TRBV9
TGTGCCAGCAGCGTAGGACAGGTCCGCTACAATGAGCAGTTCTTC
CASSVGQVRYNEQFF
>many|TRBD2|TRBJ2-5|TRBV20-1
TGCAGTGCTGAGCGGGGCCCAGAGACCCAGTACTTC
CSAERGPETQYF
>few|TRBD2|TRBJ2-7|TRBV29-1
TGCAGCGTTGCCAGCGGGGGGCCTCTCGAGCAGTACTTC
CSVASGGPLEQYF
>NA|NA|TRBJ2-3|TRBV6-1
TGTGCCAGCAGTGCCCTCCCTGCCGCGCGTGGCACAGATACGCAGTATTTT
CASSALPAARGTDTQYF
>NA|NA|TRBJ2-7|TRBV29-1
TGCAGCGTTACCTCAGGAGGCAGCCCCTCCTACGAGCAGTACTTC
CSVTSGGSPSYEQYF
>many|NA|TRBJ2-3|TRBV19
TGTGCCAGTAGCGTTCAGGGGTCCACAGATACGCAGTATTTT
CASSVQGSTDTQYF
>many|TRBD1|TRBJ1-1|TRBV5-5
TGTGCCAGCAGCTTGGGAGGGACAGGGGTAACTGAAGCTTTCTTT
CASSLGGTGVTEAFF
>NA|NA|TRBJ1-6|TRBV7-3
TGTGCCAGCAGCACACTAATTTTAATCCGGGCCATGCATTCACCCCTCCACTTT
CASSTLILIRAMHSPLHF
>few|NA|TRBJ1-6|TRBV5-6
TGTGCCAGCACCGATCTGCAGGGATTAGGTTCACCCCTCCACTTT
CASTDLQGLGSPLHF
>few|NA|TRBJ1-5|TRBV12-3/TRBV12-4
TGTGCCAGCACCTGGGGTAGCGGTAGCAATCAGCCCCAGCATTTT
CASTWGSGSNQPQHF
>many|TRBD1|TRBJ2-1|TRBV4-1
TGCGCCAGCAGCCAACCCGGCCAGGGACAGCAGCAGTTCTTC
CASSQPGQGQQQFF
>NA|TRBD1|TRBJ1-4|TRBV7-8
TGTGCCAGCAGCCCAGACGGGACAGCCAGGGGAGAAAAACTTTTTTTT
CASSPDGTARGEKLFF
>few|TRBD1|TRBJ1-1|TRBV18
TGTGCCACCGCGGGACAGGCGAACACTGAAGCTTTCTTT
CATAGQANTEAFF
>few|NA|TRBJ2-3|TRBV3-1
TGTGCCAGCGCACCAACGAGAACCAGCACAGATACGCAGTATTTT
CASAPTRTSTDTQYF
>NA|TRBD1|TRBJ1-2|TRBV29-1
TGCAGCGTCGAAAGCCCGGGACAGGGCTACACCTTC
CSVESPGQGYTF
>few|NA|TRBJ2-3|TRBV9
TGTGCCAGCAGCGATACTCCAAGTGATACGCAGTATTTT
CASSDTPSDTQYF
>NA|TRBD1|TRBJ1-5|TRBV6-2/TRBV6-3
TGTGCCAGCAGTGAGGGACAGGGGGCACTTAATCAGCCCCAGCATTTT
CASSEGQGALNQPQHF
>NA|NA|TRBJ2-1|TRBV19
TGTGCCAGTAGTAAGCTCGAGGGATACTCCAATGAGCAGTTCTTC
CASSKLEGYSNEQFF
>few|TRBD2|TRBJ2-3|TRBV2
TGTGCCAGCAGGATAGCGGGAGTTACCACAGATACGCAGTATTTT
CASRIAGVTTDTQYF
>NA|TRBD1|TRBJ1-4|TRBV4-1
TGCGCCAGCAGCCACATGACAGGGGCCTCCAATGAAAAACTGTTTTTT
CASSHMTGASNEKLFF
>NA|NA|TRBJ2-7|TRBV7-2
TGTGCCAGCAGCTTGTCAGCAAGGCAACCTTACGAGCAGTACTTC
CASSLSARQPYEQYF
>many|NA|TRBJ1-6|TRBV29-1
TGCAGCGTTGAAGATCATGAGTACGGGTTTGATAATTCACCCCTCCACTTT
CSVEDHEYGFDNSPLHF
>many|NA|TRBJ1-1|TRBV7-2
TGTGCCAGCAGCTCCCAGAGGACGGCGAACACTGAAGCTTTCTTT
CASSSQRTANTEAFF
>few|TRBD2|TRBJ2-1|TRBV3-1
TGTGCCACCTCTACGGGACTAGCGGGAGAAGGTGAGCAGTTCTTC
CATSTGLAGEGEQFF
>few|NA|TRBJ1-5|TRBV12-3/TRBV12-4
TGTGCCAGCAGTTTATACGGGGATCAGCCCCAGCATTTT
CASSLYGDQPQHF
>NA|NA|TRBJ2-1|TRBV18
TGTGCCACCCAGCCCCAACCCTCCTACAATGAGCAGTTCTTC
CATQPQPSYNEQFF
>many|NA|TRBJ2-3|TRBV20-1
TGCAGTGCTAGAGGGACGAGGAGCACAGATACGCAGTATTTT
CSARGTRSTDTQYF
>few|NA|TRBJ2-2|TRBV28
TGTGCCAGCAGTTGGACCGGGGAGCTGTTTTTT
CASSWTGELFF
>few|NA|TRBJ2-7|TRBV7-9
TGTGCCAGCAGCAGTCTTTCCGAGCAGTACTTC
CASSSLSEQYF
>few|NA|TRBJ1-6|TRBV20-1
TGCAGTGCCTGGCTAGTCGATTCACCCCTCCACTTT
CSAWLVDSPLHF
>NA|NA|TRBJ1-3|TRBV6-5
TGTGCCAGCAGTTATCTAGACCGAAACACCATATATTTT
CASSYLDRNTIYF
>many|NA|TRBJ1-2|TRBV29-1
TGCAGCGTTGAGGAGGACGGCCTCTATGGCTACACCTTC
CSVEEDGLYGYTF
>many|TRBD1|TRBJ1-6|TRBV20-1
TGCAGTGCTAGGGATCCCCGACAGGGTGGGAATTCACCCCTCCACTTT
CSARDPRQGGNSPLHF
>many|NA|TRBJ2-3|TRBV7-2
TGTGCCAGCAGCTTCCTAGGGCCAACAGATACGCAGTATTTT
CASSFLGPTDTQYF